This T cell receptor beta chain was recorded in a study of PD-1 blockade in mismatch repair-deficient tumors. As for the study in general: Enrolled about 2012-2016, patients had progressing, pretreated mismatch repair-deficient cancers of approximately 13 types.

Comment on this clone: Antigen unknown.

Measured with immunoSEQ multiplex PCR; TCRdb has only the in-frame clones, and not every one. The data hold some 120,000 clones, with about 88% observed a single time. Study results and caveats: Tumor-resident clones, often absent from pretreatment blood, expanded after pembrolizumab and then contracted.

All patients were mismatch repair deficient, assessed by either PCR or immunohistochemistry. TCRs were sequenced from a few patients responding to pembrolizumab. This specimen consisted of peripheral blood, obtained 44 weeks after starting pembrolizumab. The clonotype comes from an adult with mismatch repair-deficient cancer.

CDR3 DNA: TGTGCCAGCAGTGGGACCTTTATTCGAGGACTCTACGAGCAGTACTTC. It encodes CASSGTFIRGLYEQYF. This chain joins TRBV2 and TRBJ2-7; perhaps TRBD2 as D (5 bases). The CDR3 is made up of 16 amino acids. In germline, CDR1 is SNHLY, CDR2 FYNNEI. V was pared by 4 bases and J by 3 bases, with 19 bases between.